This passage covers 30 T cell receptor beta chains from one sample sequenced in a study of control samples from healthy donors and cancer patients. Generated by immunoSEQ multiplex PCR, the TCRdb table keeps only in-frame clones and is missing some. The sample lists some 120,000 clones, 85% to 95% seen once, with about 1.7% in the top ten. Sequenced input: PBMCs. These receptor sequences come from a man between 50 and 59 years old with head and neck cancer.

The rearrangement joins TRBV3-1 (or the pseudogene TRBV3-2) to TRBJ2-2; the D is unclear. V shed 0 bases and J shed 3 bases, with 17 bases lying between them. Germline lookup yields CDR1 LGHDT and CDR2 YNNKEL (reference sequence). The CDR3 runs 18 residues. DNA of the CDR3: TGTGCCAGCAGCCAAGATGATCCTAAGGGCCCTTACACCGGGGAGCTGTTTTTT. This encodes CASSQDDPKGPYTGELFF.

This rearrangement joins TRBV5-1 to TRBJ2-7, with D possibly matching TRBD2 (6 bases). The CDR3 totals 14 residues. Germline CDR1 SGHRS, CDR2 YFSETQ. V lost 4 bases, J lost 3 bases, and 14 bases lay in between. DNA for the CDR3: TGCGCCAGCAGCGCGGGACGCCAACGCTACGAGCAGTACTTC. It is translated as CASSAGRQRYEQYF. The variable domain in full, completed from reference TRBV5-1 and TRBJ2-7, reads KAGVTQTPRYLIKTRGQQVTLSCSPISGHRSVSWYQQTPGQGLQFLFEYFSETQRNKGNFPGRFSGRQFSNSRSEMNVSTLELGDSALYLCASSAGRQRYEQYFGPGTRLTVT.

This clone was seen only a few times. The chain carries TRBV7-9 and TRBJ2-2; 13 bases match TRBD2. From germline, CDR1 is SEHNR and CDR2 FQNEAQ (reference sequence). The CDR3 runs to 16 residues. V shed 5 bases, J shed 5 bases, and the junction held 5 bases outside the gene matches. DNA for the CDR3: TGTGCCAGCAGCCCTACTAGCGGGGGGGCGACCGGGGAGCTGTTTTTT. It translates to CASSPTSGGATGELFF. Full variable domain (rest looked up from reference TRBV7-9 and TRBJ2-2): DTGVSQNPRHKITKRGQNVTFRCDPISEHNRLYWYRQTLGQGPEFLTYFQNEAQLEKSRLLSDRFSAERPKGSFSTLEIQRTEQGDSAMYLCASSPTSGGATGELFFGEGSRLTVL.

The CDR3, as DNA: TGCGCCAGCAGCTACGGGCGGGGGGGCCTTAACACTGAAGCTTTCTTT. This translates into CASSYGRGGLNTEAFF. The chain employs TRBV5-1 and TRBJ1-1; perhaps TRBD1 as D (6 bases). The CDR3 runs to 16 residues. Trimming took 3 bases from V and 2 from J, leaving 17 bases between them. Germline CDR1 reads SGHRS; CDR2 reads YFSETQ. The full variable domain, rest sourced from reference TRBV5-1 and TRBJ1-1, is KAGVTQTPRYLIKTRGQQVTLSCSPISGHRSVSWYQQTPGQGLQFLFEYFSETQRNKGNFPGRFSGRQFSNSRSEMNVSTLELGDSALYLCASSYGRGGLNTEAFFGQGTRLTVV.

The count of this clone is one. The genes are TRBV5-1 and TRBJ2-3; the match to TRBD2 covers 13 bases. Trimming cost V 4 bases and J 4 bases; bases outside gene matches: 3. In germline, CDR1 is SGHRS, CDR2 YFSETQ. The CDR3 has 15 amino acids. As DNA, the CDR3 is TGCGCCAGCAGCCTTGGACTAGCGGGGGCAGATACGCAGTATTTT. Its protein product is CASSLGLAGADTQYF.

The V call is TRBV6-5, the J call TRBJ2-7; D is ambiguous. The CDR3 has 13 amino acids. Germline-derived CDR1 and CDR2 are MNHEY and SVGAGI. V was trimmed by 0 bases and J by 3 bases, leaving 6 bases between them. For the CDR3, the DNA is TGTGCCAGCAGTTACTCGCTTTTCTACGAGCAGTACTTC. This encodes CASSYSLFYEQYF.

The chain combines TRBV5-1 with TRBJ2-1, with 9 bases matching TRBD1. The germline CDR1 and CDR2 sequences are SGHRS and YFSETQ. V dropped 6 bases and J dropped 9; count of bases not matched to a gene: 10. This CDR3 has 14 amino acids. The CDR3: CASTQGQGGGEQFF. The CDR3 coding sequence is TGCGCCAGCACCCAGGGACAGGGAGGGGGTGAGCAGTTCTTC.

This chain's CDR3 is CASSGTGLSSGNTIYF. The CDR3 DNA reads as TGTGCCAGCAGTGGGACAGGACTGAGCTCTGGAAACACCATATATTTT. This sequence joins TRBV2 and TRBJ1-3, with 7 bases that match TRBD1. The length of the CDR3 is 16 residues. The J segment lost 0 bases and the V segment lost 4 bases, leaving 6 bases of the junction unmatched. CDR1 and CDR2 (germline): SNHLY, FYNNEI.

The table lists this clone with a count of one. The V call is TRBV9, the J call TRBJ1-1; 10 bases match TRBD1. The germline gives CDR1 SGDLS, CDR2 YYNGEE. The CDR3 has 15 amino acids. V dropped 4 bases and J dropped 3; count of bases not matched to a gene: 6. CDR3 sequence: CASSFLGTGDTEAFF. CDR3 nucleotides: TGTGCCAGCAGCTTCCTCGGGACAGGGGACACTGAAGCTTTCTTT.

This clone appeared a single time. The J gene is TRBJ1-5, the V gene TRBV19; D is undetermined. The CDR3 consists of 13 residues. Trimming cost V 5 bases and J 2 bases, with 7 bases left between them. Per the germline V gene, CDR1 is LNHDA and CDR2 is SQIVND (reference sequence). CDR3 residues: CASSFQGNQPQHF. The CDR3 region has the DNA TGTGCCAGTAGTTTCCAGGGCAATCAGCCCCAGCATTTT.

This rearrangement joins TRBV5-5 to TRBJ2-7; D gene unclear. The ends were cut back, 2 bases at V and 4 bases at J, with 13 bases in the middle. Germline CDR1 reads SGHKS; CDR2 reads YYEKEE (reference sequence). The length of the CDR3 is 14 residues. The CDR3 DNA reads as TGTGCCAGCAGCTTAGAAGTCTTCGGGTACGAGCAGTACTTC. Its protein is CASSLEVFGYEQYF.

The J gene is TRBJ2-5, the V gene TRBV6-5, with TRBD2 matching 7 bases. The CDR3 has 13 amino acids. The trim removed 8 bases at V and 5 bases at J, leaving 8 bases unmatched. Germline V gene sequence: CDR1 MNHEY, CDR2 SVGAGI. DNA for the CDR3: TGTGCCAGCGCTAGGGAGGGGACGGAGACCCAGTACTTC. As protein: CASAREGTETQYF.

The chain carries TRBV21-1 and TRBJ1-6; the table's D call of TRBD1 was not tested on the DNA. TRBV21-1 is a pseudogene locus. The CDR3 has 18 residues. For the CDR3, the DNA is TGTGCCAGCAGCATGCGGGACAGGGCGCCCCATTCTAATTCACCCCTCCACTTT. It yields the protein CASSMRDRAPHSNSPLHF.

J is TRBJ2-5 and V is TRBV9; D might be TRBD1 (6 bases). Per the germline V gene, CDR1 is SGDLS and CDR2 is YYNGEE. The germline V and J ends were trimmed by 2 bases and 3 bases, with 8 bases remaining between them. This CDR3 has 13 amino acids. The CDR3 DNA is TGTGCCAGCAGCGTGGGGGCAGAAGAGACCCAGTACTTC. Translation: CASSVGAEETQYF.

The chain links TRBV29-1 to TRBJ1-1; D unclear. The germline V gene has CDR1 SQVTM and CDR2 ANQGSEA. V was trimmed by 8 bases and J by 0 bases, leaving 16 bases between them. The CDR3 is 14 residues long. The CDR3 DNA is TGCAGCATAGCAAAACAAATAGTGAACACTGAAGCTTTCTTT. This gives the protein CSIAKQIVNTEAFF.

CDR3 sequence reads: CASSPEDGNRGPNEKLFF. For the CDR3, the DNA is TGTGCCAGCAGCCCAGAAGACGGGAACAGGGGGCCCAATGAAAAACTGTTTTTT. The V gene is TRBV3-1 (or the pseudogene TRBV3-2), the J gene TRBJ1-4; 9 bases fit TRBD1. V was pared by 4 bases and J by 5 bases, with 14 bases of the junction left unmatched. The CDR3 totals 18 residues. Looked up from germline, CDR1 is LGHDT and CDR2 is YNNKEL (reference sequence).

This rearrangement joins TRBV15 to TRBJ2-1; 10 bases match TRBD1. The CDR3 sequence is 14 residues long. V lost 0 bases to trimming and J lost 10 bases; unmatched junction nucleotides: 3. Looked up from germline, CDR1 is LNHNV and CDR2 is YYDKDF (reference sequence). CDR3 in amino acids: CATSRETGGGEQFF. CDR3 DNA: TGTGCCACCAGCAGAGAGACAGGGGGCGGGGAGCAGTTCTTC. Together with reference TRBV15 and TRBJ2-1, the CDR3 gives the full variable domain: DAMVIQNPRYQVTQFGKPVTLSCSQTLNHNVMYWYQQKSSQAPKLLFHYYDKDFNNEADTPDNFQSRRPNTSFCFLDIRSPGLGDTAMYLCATSRETGGGEQFFGPGTRLTVL.

This clone was found a few times. The chain uses TRBV6-6 and TRBJ1-5, with D tentatively TRBD1 (6 bases). Germline V gene sequence: CDR1 MNHNY, CDR2 SVGAGI (reference sequence). The CDR3 spans 15 residues. Trimming took 6 bases from V and 0 from J, leaving 12 bases between them. The CDR3 is CASRGQLNSNQPQHF. DNA of the CDR3: TGTGCCAGCAGAGGACAGCTCAATAGCAATCAGCCCCAGCATTTT.

A word on this clone: Relative to the germline gene, one junction end is altered; a read error may explain this. This sample includes further DNA sequences coding for the same CDR3. The rearrangement joins TRBV27 to TRBJ2-2; no definite D call. This CDR3 contains 13 residues. Germline values: CDR1 MNHEY, CDR2 SMNVEV (reference sequence). The CDR3 nucleotides read TGCGCCAGCAGTTTATCAGCCACCGGGGAGCTGTTTTTT. It specifies CASSLSATGELFF.

Here the CDR3 reads CASRVGQGMPYEQYF. CDR3 DNA sequence: TGCGCCAGCAGAGTGGGACAGGGGATGCCCTACGAGCAGTACTTC. The V call is TRBV5-1, the J call TRBJ2-7; TRBD1 agrees at 10 bases. The germline gives CDR1 SGHRS, CDR2 YFSETQ. V shed 5 bases, J shed 2 bases, and the junction held 7 bases outside the gene matches. The CDR3 sequence is 15 residues long.

This clone is termed medium-sized. This chain links TRBV3-1 (or the pseudogene TRBV3-2) with TRBJ2-7; 12 nucleotides align to TRBD2. Trimming removed 0 bases from V and 3 bases from J; junction bases left unmatched: 3. The CDR3 sequence is 16 residues long. From germline, CDR1 is LGHDT and CDR2 YNNKEL (reference sequence). The DNA of the CDR3 is TGTGCCAGCAGCCAAGAGGGACTAGCGGGCTTCTACGAGCAGTACTTC. This sequence encodes CASSQEGLAGFYEQYF.

The chain couples TRBV16 to TRBJ2-1, with a possible D match to TRBD2 (6 bases). The ends were cut back, 0 bases at V and 12 bases at J, with 12 bases in the middle. CDR3 length: 13 amino acids. CDR1 KGHSY and CDR2 FQNENV come from the germline V gene. Here the CDR3 DNA reads TGTGCCAGCAGCCAATCGTCCGGGGGAGGGCAGTTCTTC. Translated: CASSQSSGGGQFF.

The chain couples TRBV12-3 or TRBV12-4 to TRBJ2-2; D ambiguous. V was shortened by 3 bases and J by 8 bases, with 7 bases between the two germline ends. The CDR3 is 12 amino acids. The CDR3 here is CASSLRRGELFF. Here the CDR3 DNA reads TGTGCCAGCAGTTTGAGACGTGGGGAGCTGTTTTTT.

The chain combines TRBV11-2 with TRBJ2-3, with TRBD2 identical over 9 bases. CDR1 and CDR2 (germline): SGHAT, FQNNGV. This CDR3 region has 14 residues. V shed 9 bases and J 0 bases; nucleotides not matched to a gene: 4. Here the CDR3 DNA reads TGTGCCAGTAGCGGGGGTAGGAGCACAGATACGCAGTATTTT. It yields the protein CASSGGRSTDTQYF.

V gene TRBV6-4 combines with J gene TRBJ1-1, with TRBD1 as a possible D gene (5 bases). The length of the CDR3 is 14 residues. Germline V gene sequence: CDR1 MRHNA, CDR2 SNTAGT. V was trimmed by 2 bases and J by 5 bases, leaving 12 bases between them. The chain's CDR3 is CASSDTQGGTEAFF. CDR3 nucleotide sequence: TGTGCCAGCAGTGACACTCAGGGTGGGACTGAAGCTTTCTTT.

This clone occurred once. V and J are TRBV3-1 (or the pseudogene TRBV3-2) and TRBJ2-5; D tentatively fits TRBD1 or TRBD2 (6 bases each). The V end was cut by 2 bases, the J end by 1 base, with 8 bases between. The CDR3 extends over 14 amino acids. Germline V CDR1 and CDR2: LGHDT, YNNKEL (reference sequence). The CDR3: CASSQRGLQETQYF. CDR3 bases: TGTGCCAGCAGCCAACGGGGGCTCCAAGAGACCCAGTACTTC.

The chain recombines TRBV19 with TRBJ1-2, with D unresolved. Germline CDR1 and CDR2: LNHDA and SQIVND (reference sequence). The V gene lost 3 bases and the J gene lost 8 bases, with 19 bases spanning the gap. This CDR3 spans 15 amino acids. The CDR3 DNA sequence: TGTGCCAGTAGTATCGGTGACACCATGGCTAGAGGCTACACCTTC. Protein sequence: CASSIGDTMARGYTF.

J is TRBJ2-5 and V is TRBV19; 11 bases match TRBD1. The CDR3 is 14 residues long. Germline CDR1 is LNHDA and CDR2 is SQIVND (reference sequence). Trimming took 7 bases from V and 5 from J; bases not matched to a gene: 6. For the CDR3, the DNA is TGTGCCAGTAAGGGACAGGGGGTTCCGGAGACCCAGTACTTC. Protein sequence: CASKGQGVPETQYF.

About this clone itself: Other DNA sequences of this sample code for an identical CDR3. This chain connects TRBV12-3 or TRBV12-4 to TRBJ2-7, with D perhaps matching TRBD2 (6 bases). Trimming cost V 3 bases and J 2 bases, with 8 bases left between them. This CDR3 contains 13 residues. The CDR3 here is CASSFGGTYEQYF. The CDR3 nucleotides read TGTGCCAGCAGTTTTGGAGGGACCTACGAGCAGTACTTC.

The gene calls are TRBV28 and TRBJ1-1, with D unclear. With 2 bases removed from V and 10 bases from J, the gap between germline ends came to 14 bases. Germline V gene data show CDR1 as MDHEN and CDR2 as SYDVKM. There are 13 residues in the CDR3. The CDR3 protein is CASSLPLAGRAFF. CDR3 DNA sequence: TGTGCCAGCAGTTTACCGCTGGCGGGCAGAGCTTTCTTT.